This T cell receptor (beta chain) comes out of a study of identifying expanded T cells in peripheral blood. During the collection period, no donor immune events like infections were recorded. The germline CDR1 and CDR2 sequences are SGHTA and FQGTGA. The CDR3 contains 14 residues. With 4 bases clipped from V and 5 bases from J, the junction kept 6 bases outside the gene matches. This table comes from immunoSEQ multiplex PCR, and its TCRdb copy is limited to in-frame clones, with some not included. The sample consists of some 96,000 clones, around 90% of them appearing once. Sequencing was done on a sample of blood. This chain uses TRBV7-3 with TRBJ1-1; TRBD1 matches at 8 bases. The receptor's source is a person aged 18 to 75 in good health. Here the CDR3 DNA reads TGTGCCAGCAGCTCCAGGGGGCATCTAACTGAAGCTTTCTTT. Amino acid sequence: CASSSRGHLTEAFF.